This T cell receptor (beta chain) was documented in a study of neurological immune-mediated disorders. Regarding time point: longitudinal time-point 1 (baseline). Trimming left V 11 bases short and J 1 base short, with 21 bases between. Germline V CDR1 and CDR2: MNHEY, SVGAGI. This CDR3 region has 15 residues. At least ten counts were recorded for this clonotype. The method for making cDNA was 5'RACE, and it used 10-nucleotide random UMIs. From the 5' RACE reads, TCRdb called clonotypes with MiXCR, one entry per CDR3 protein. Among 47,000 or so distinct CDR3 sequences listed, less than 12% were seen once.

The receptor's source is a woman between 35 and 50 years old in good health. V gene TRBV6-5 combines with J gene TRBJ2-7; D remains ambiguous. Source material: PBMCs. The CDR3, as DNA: TGTGCCGCTTCCTCCCCCGGTCTTCATTCCTACGAGCAGTACTTC. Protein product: CAASSPGLHSYEQYF.